This T cell receptor (beta chain) was recovered during a study of cytomegalovirus exposure and HLA in healthy donors. Concerning this clone: What it recognizes is unknown.

Primers: 60 Vbeta forward and 13 Jbeta reverse. Clones were sequenced by immunoSEQ multiplex PCR, and TCRdb holds only the in-frame ones, with some missing. The data show about 88,000 clones, approximately 90% seen once. Notes on the study in general: Cytomegalovirus status, reportedly, was diagnosed with high specificity and sensitivity by the classifier. Later analysis found that TCR beta chains associated with HLA were more clonally expanded than other, equally common chains. Testing in vitro showed a few CMV-associated chains specific for CMV antigens.

Sequenced: PBMCs. The receptor was derived from a man aged 18 to 29 in good health and CMV-seronegative.

CDR3 sequence: CASSSQGPKTSREAFF. In DNA form, the CDR3 reads TGTGCCAGCAGTTCTCAGGGACCAAAGACTAGCAGGGAAGCTTTCTTT. The chain recombines TRBV2 with TRBJ1-1; weak D call: TRBD1 (5 bases). The CDR3 covers 16 residues. Germline-derived CDR1 and CDR2 are SNHLY and FYNNEI. Trimming cost V 5 bases and J 8 bases, with 24 bases left between them.